In this sample, the clone carrying this T cell receptor beta chain turned up a few times. The data derive from a study of blood T cells in healthy people across ages. Drawing of peripheral blood yielded about 9.6 milliliters from each donor. The study isolated at least 6 million PBMCs from each sample. The use of a sample-barcoded 5' primer and a J-beta primer mix characterized a second PCR of about 7 to 12 cycles. Each cDNA was tagged by a template-switch adaptor containing 12 random nucleotides. TCRdb re-derived calls from the 5' RACE reads in MiXCR, one entry per CDR3 protein. The table shows around 650,000 distinct CDR3 sequences, with approximately 40% occurring only once. The sample consisted of blood. The clonotype originates from a man older than 75 in good health.

The CDR3 region is CASSQGESGYTF. DNA for the CDR3: TGTGCCAGCAGCCAAGGGGAGTCTGGCTACACCTTC. The gene calls are TRBV3-1 and TRBJ1-2; the D is unclear. Trimming removed 1 base from V and 7 bases from J, with 7 bases in between. This CDR3 has 12 amino acids. Germline V CDR1 and CDR2: LGHDT, YNNKEL (reference sequence).